This T cell receptor beta chain is from a study of cytomegalovirus exposure and HLA in healthy donors. Study-level results: In a later analysis, around 18,000 TCR beta sequences were associated with HLA alleles at 0.05 false discovery rate.

This PCR relied on a set of 60 Vbeta primers and 13 Jbeta primers. Original processing methods: Later analysis identified 88 million or so unique TCR beta chains, roughly 11 million shared. Using immunoSEQ multiplex PCR, the repertoire was profiled, and TCRdb retains in-frame clones only, with some absent. Clone size and V and J calls were adopted from that table, with D and trimming inferred from the DNA. The repertoire holds 250,000 to 350,000 clones, with 80% as singletons. About this clone itself: Antigen unknown.

CDR3 length: 13 residues. V gave up 11 bases and J gave up 2 bases, with 13 bases separating them. The germline gives CDR1 SEHNR, CDR2 FQNEAQ (reference sequence). The sequencing input was PBMCs. The TCR originated in a girl aged 2-10 years in good health and CMV-seronegative. The V and J genes are TRBV7-9 and TRBJ2-1, with D perhaps matching TRBD2 (6 bases). The CDR3 is CAGLLAAYNEQFF. Written as DNA, the CDR3 is TGTGCCGGATTACTAGCCGCCTACAATGAGCAGTTCTTC.